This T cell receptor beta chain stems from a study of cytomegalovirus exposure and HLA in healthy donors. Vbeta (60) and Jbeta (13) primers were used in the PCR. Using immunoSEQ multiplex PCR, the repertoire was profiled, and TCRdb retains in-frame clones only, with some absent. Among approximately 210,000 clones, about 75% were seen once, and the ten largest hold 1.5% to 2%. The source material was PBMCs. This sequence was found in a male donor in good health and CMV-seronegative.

CDR3 sequence (DNA): TGTGCCAGCAGCTTGGACTCTGAGAAACTGTTTTTT. Translation gives CASSLDSEKLFF. V is TRBV11-2 and J is TRBJ1-4; D call uncertain. The CDR3 runs 12 residues. The germline V gene has CDR1 SGHAT and CDR2 FQNNGV. V was clipped by 3 bases and J by 11 bases, with 10 bases between them.